One sample yielded the 28 T cell receptor beta chains listed below, sequenced in a study of CD8+CD57+ T cells in acquired aplastic anemia. Genomic DNA served as template for TCR beta VDJ and CDR3 profiling. TCRdb re-called the reads with MiXCR, one entry per CDR3 protein. The table has about 180,000 distinct CDR3 sequences, around half seen once. The sequenced material came from sorted CD4+, CD8+, or CD8+CD57+ T cells (not recorded which) from PBMCs. The receptors shown here come from a human donor in good health.

The rearrangement joins TRBV9 to TRBJ1-5; D gene unclear. This CDR3 is 15 amino acids long. Looked up from germline, CDR1 is SGDLS and CDR2 is YYNGEE. Deletions cut 4 bases from V and 0 bases from J, with 11 bases between. The CDR3 DNA is TGTGCCAGCAGCCCCGGTTTCTCTAGCAATCAGCCCCAGCATTTT. Translation gives CASSPGFSSNQPQHF.

This clonotype was detected a few times. This chain uses TRBV5-6 with TRBJ2-4, with TRBD2 matching 14 bases. V lost 2 bases and J lost 8; bases outside the gene matches: 9. The CDR3 is made up of 17 amino acids. CDR1 is SGHDT, CDR2 YYEEEE, per germline. In DNA form, the CDR3 reads TGTGCCAGCAGCTTTCGACTAGCGGGAGGGACTGGGGACATTCAGTACTTC. Its translation is CASSFRLAGGTGDIQYF.

The chain links TRBV20-1 to TRBJ1-1, with a weak D call TRBD1 (5 bases). The CDR3 runs 11 residues. V was pared by 2 bases and J by 9 bases, with 10 bases between. Germline CDR1 is DFQATT and CDR2 is SNEGSKA (reference sequence). The CDR3 coding sequence is TGCAGTGCTAGACCGCAGGGCCAAGCTTTCTTT. Translating gives CSARPQGQAFF.

This rearrangement joins TRBV3-1 to TRBJ2-1; 13 bases fit TRBD2. The V segment lost 5 bases and the J segment 5 bases; nucleotides outside the gene matches: 6. The CDR3 runs to 16 residues. In germline, CDR1 is LGHDT, CDR2 YNNKEL (reference sequence). The CDR3 here is CASSSLAGGLNNEQFF. For the CDR3, the DNA is TGTGCCAGCAGCTCACTAGCGGGAGGGCTCAACAATGAGCAGTTCTTC.

This clonotype was seen only a few times. Given a much more abundant clone one base away, this may be a read error. The rearrangement uses TRBV5-1 and TRBJ1-1; D uncertain. The CDR3 is 14 amino acids. The germline CDR1 and CDR2 sequences are SGHRS and YFSETQ. V lost 4 bases to trimming and J lost 0 bases, with 10 bases between them. As DNA, the CDR3 is TGCGCCAGCAGCCCGCTGACGGTGAACACTGAAGCTTTCTTT. Translation gives CASSPLTVNTEAFF.

J is TRBJ1-2 and V is TRBV7-6, with TRBD1 matching over 9 bases. V shed 4 bases, J shed 5 bases, and the junction held 8 bases outside the gene matches. The CDR3 runs to 15 residues. Germline loops: CDR1 SGHVS, CDR2 FNYEAQ. Here the CDR3 DNA reads TGTGCCAGCAGCTCCCTCACAGGGGGCGCGTATGGCTACACCTTC. Residues: CASSSLTGGAYGYTF.

The V call is TRBV2, the J call TRBJ1-2, with unresolved D. The germline CDR1 and CDR2 sequences are SNHLY and FYNNEI. V was cut by 1 base and J by 7 bases, with 13 bases left in between. The CDR3 contains 14 residues. CDR3 sequence: CASSEEVLGFGYTF. CDR3 coding DNA: TGTGCCAGCAGTGAAGAGGTTTTGGGGTTTGGCTACACCTTC. The entire variable domain, with the rest obtained from reference TRBV2 and TRBJ1-2, is as follows: EPEVTQTPSHQVTQMGQEVILRCVPISNHLYFYWYRQILGQKVEFLVSFYNNEISEKSEIFDDQFSVERPDGSNFTLKIRSTKLEDSAMYFCASSEEVLGFGYTFGSGTRLTVV.

As regards this clonotype: A much larger clone sits a single nucleotide away, making a read error possible. The V and J genes are TRBV5-1 and TRBJ1-3; no clear D gene. CDR1 and CDR2 from the germline V gene are SGHRS and YFSETQ. This CDR3 comprises 13 residues. The CDR3 sequence is CASGDLSGNTTYF. CDR3 bases: TGCGCCAGCGGCGACCTCTCTGGAAACACCACATATTTT.

In the case of this clonotype: Given a much more abundant clone one base away, this may be a read error. The CDR3 bases are TGTGCCAGCAGCCCACCCCCTGTGGCGTTTGCGCAGTATTTT. Protein sequence: CASSPPPVAFAQYF. J is TRBJ2-3 and V is TRBV5-5; the D is unclear. CDR1 and CDR2 from the germline V gene are SGHKS and YYEKEE (reference sequence). The CDR3 is 14 amino acids. V dropped 4 bases and J dropped 10 bases, with 19 bases sitting between them.

V is TRBV25-1 and J is TRBJ2-6; D unresolved. V lost 3 bases to trimming and J lost 0 bases, with 15 bases between them. This CDR3 region has 18 residues. CDR1 is MGHDK and CDR2 is SYGVNS in the germline V gene. The DNA of the CDR3 is TGTGCCAGCAGTGACAGCAGTCAGATCAGCTCTGGGGCCAACGTCCTGACTTTC. It specifies CASSDSSQISSGANVLTF.

The V gene is TRBV3-1, the J gene TRBJ1-3; D uncertain. CDR1 is LGHDT and CDR2 is YNNKEL in the germline V gene (reference sequence). V was shortened by 2 bases and J by 8 bases, with 7 bases between the two germline ends. CDR3 length equals 12 residues. The CDR3 spells CASSQLGDTIYF. The CDR3 DNA is TGTGCCAGCAGCCAACTGGGTGACACCATATATTTT.

The rearrangement links TRBV5-1 to TRBJ1-3; a possible D gene is TRBD1 (5 bases). CDR1 and CDR2 from the germline V gene are SGHRS and YFSETQ. The V and J ends lost 0 bases and 4 bases respectively, with 17 bases between them. CDR3 length equals 17 residues. The DNA of the CDR3 is TGCGCCAGCAGCTTGGGCCCCGCAGGGTCCGGCGGAAACACCATATATTTT. Translation: CASSLGPAGSGGNTIYF.

As for this clonotype: This is likely a read error, given that the CDR3 carries no conserved phenylalanine or tryptophan at its end. The chain links TRBV5-1 to TRBJ2-1; maybe TRBD2 (5 bases). The CDR3 has 17 amino acids. The V end was cut by 4 bases, the J end by 3 bases, with 20 bases between. CDR1 and CDR2 (germline): SGHRS, YFSETQ. The DNA for the CDR3 is TGCGCCAGCAGCACCAAAACCCCGGGGTCTATCTACAATGAGCAGTTCCTC. Protein sequence: CASSTKTPGSIYNEQFL.

The genes are TRBV15 and TRBJ2-7; the D gene is possibly TRBD1 (5 bases). The CDR3 contains 14 residues. V was pared by 0 bases and J by 2 bases, with 8 bases between. Germline V gene data show CDR1 as LNHNV and CDR2 as YYDKDF (reference sequence). CDR3 residues: CATSRDHRPYEQYF. CDR3 DNA sequence: TGTGCCACCAGCAGAGATCACAGGCCCTACGAGCAGTACTTC. The full variable domain, with the rest looked up from reference TRBV15 and TRBJ2-7, is DAMVIQNPRYQVTQFGKPVTLSCSQTLNHNVMYWYQQKSSQAPKLLFHYYDKDFNNEADTPDNFQSRRPNTSFCFLDIRSPGLGDTAMYLCATSRDHRPYEQYFGPGTRLTVT.

The rearrangement links TRBV2 to TRBJ1-3, with D uncertain. Trimming pared 2 bases from V and 4 bases from J, leaving 6 bases between. This CDR3 has 13 amino acids. The germline V gene encodes CDR1 SNHLY and CDR2 FYNNEI. CDR3 in DNA: TGTGCCAGCAGTGAAACCGCCGGAAACACCATATATTTT. Amino acids: CASSETAGNTIYF.

This clonotype was counted ten times or more. V gene TRBV20-1 combines with J gene TRBJ2-7, with TRBD1 matching over 9 bases. Per the germline V gene, CDR1 is DFQATT and CDR2 is SNEGSKA (reference sequence). The CDR3 is 14 residues long. V shed 6 bases, J shed 6 bases, and the junction held 12 bases outside the gene matches. CDR3 amino acids: CSAPMGGTGIEQYF. In DNA form, the CDR3 reads TGCAGTGCACCAATGGGGGGGACAGGGATCGAGCAGTACTTC.

This clonotype was found many times. The rearrangement joins TRBV29-1 to TRBJ2-5; the D is unclear. Trimming removed 6 bases from V and 5 bases from J, with 13 bases in between. The germline V gene encodes CDR1 SQVTM and CDR2 ANQGSEA. The CDR3 sequence is 12 residues long. This CDR3 reads CSVDKEPETQYF. DNA of the CDR3: TGCAGCGTCGACAAAGAACCGGAGACCCAGTACTTC.

There are many counts of this clonotype. This chain uses TRBV7-6 with TRBJ2-5; D gene uncertain. The CDR3 covers 15 residues. Germline CDR1 and CDR2: SGHVS and FNYEAQ. Trimming removed 2 bases from V and 4 bases from J, with 14 bases in between. The CDR3 protein is CASSLPWSKGETQYF. As DNA, the CDR3 is TGTGCCAGCAGCTTACCTTGGAGTAAGGGAGAGACCCAGTACTTC. The variable domain in full, completed from reference TRBV7-6 and TRBJ2-5, reads GAGVSQSPRYKVTKRGQDVALRCDPISGHVSLYWYRQALGQGPEFLTYFNYEAQQDKSGLPNDRFSAERPEGSISTLTIQRTEQRDSAMYRCASSLPWSKGETQYFGPGTRLLVL.

This chain joins TRBV11-1 and TRBJ2-2; 10 bases map to TRBD1. Germline-derived CDR1 and CDR2 are SGHAT and FQDESV (reference sequence). The CDR3 contains 16 residues. Germline trimming cut 5 bases from V and 6 bases from J; bases unmatched to any gene: 9. CDR3 sequence: CASSTRDRGTAGELFF. CDR3 nucleotide sequence: TGTGCCAGCAGCACTCGGGACAGGGGAACGGCCGGGGAGCTGTTTTTT.

The chain combines TRBV20-1 with TRBJ2-1, with 8 bases lining up with TRBD1. Trimming at V came to 3 bases and at J to 8 bases, leaving 6 bases not matched to a gene. The CDR3 is made up of 13 amino acids. The germline V gene has CDR1 DFQATT and CDR2 SNEGSKA (reference sequence). This chain's CDR3 is CSARYDRGHEQFF. The DNA for the CDR3 is TGCAGTGCTAGGTATGACAGGGGCCATGAGCAGTTCTTC.

This chain uses TRBV2 with TRBJ2-5; tentatively, D is TRBD2 (6 bases). CDR3 length: 15 amino acids. V gave up 5 bases and J gave up 5 bases, with 18 bases separating them. From germline, CDR1 is SNHLY and CDR2 FYNNEI. CDR3 bases: TGTGCCAGCAGTTTGTGGGGGGTTGGGGGGGAGACCCAGTACTTC. This codes for CASSLWGVGGETQYF.

This chain connects TRBV10-3 to TRBJ2-1; tentatively, D is TRBD1 (6 bases). In germline, CDR1 is ENHRY, CDR2 SYGVKD. V lost 0 bases, J lost 0 bases, and 15 bases lay in between. The CDR3 loop spans 18 amino acids. The CDR3 DNA sequence: TGTGCCATCAGTGAGTCCAAAGACAGGATTGGCTCCTACAATGAGCAGTTCTTC. Its translation is CAISESKDRIGSYNEQFF.

This clonotype was seen only a few times. V is TRBV20-1 and J is TRBJ1-4; TRBD1 matches at 7 bases. The CDR3 runs 14 residues. Germline CDR1 and CDR2: DFQATT and SNEGSKA (reference sequence). J gave up 8 bases and V 0 bases, and 6 bases lay outside the gene matches. DNA of the CDR3: TGCAGTGCTAGAGAGGGACAGATGTGGGAAAAACTGTTTTTT. Translated, it gives CSAREGQMWEKLFF.

Comment on this clonotype: A much larger clone is a single base away; this may be a read error. The CDR3, as DNA: TGTGCTAGTGGCATCGGCGCGGCCACCTACAATGAGCAGTACTTC. Translating gives CASGIGAATYNEQYF. V and J are TRBV12-5 and TRBJ2-5; D not certain. Germline values: CDR1 LGHNT, CDR2 FRNRAP. Trimming pared 6 bases from V and 11 bases from J, leaving 25 bases between. The CDR3 runs 15 residues.

This clonotype was detected a few times. The rearrangement uses TRBV10-3 and TRBJ2-1; a weak D match, TRBD1 (5 bases). The V end was cut by 6 bases, the J end by 5 bases, with 20 bases between. This CDR3 has 16 amino acids. The germline V gene encodes CDR1 ENHRY and CDR2 SYGVKD. The CDR3 DNA is TGTGCCATCAGCAACCAGGGCTCCTATAAGGACAATGAGCAGTTCTTC. Protein: CAISNQGSYKDNEQFF.

The CDR3 DNA is TGTGCCGTACAAAGGGAAGTTGGCACTGAAGCTTTCTTT. It is translated as CAVQREVGTEAFF. The chain couples TRBV10-3 to TRBJ1-1; no definite D call. Trimming removed 11 bases from V and 4 bases from J, with 17 bases in between. Looked up from germline, CDR1 is ENHRY and CDR2 is SYGVKD. This CDR3 region has 13 residues.

The chain couples TRBV24-1 to TRBJ1-1; D unresolved. Trimming took 12 bases from V and 10 from J, leaving 20 bases between them. CDR1 and CDR2 (germline): KGHDR, SFDVKD. CDR3 length: 12 residues. CDR3 protein: CAAVAPLRVAFF. DNA for the CDR3: TGTGCCGCCGTGGCCCCGCTGAGGGTAGCTTTCTTT.

This clonotype was counted between two and nine times. This may be a read error, as it is one base from a much larger clone. The J gene is TRBJ1-4, the V gene TRBV7-9; a possible D gene is TRBD1 (5 bases). The germline V gene has CDR1 SEHNR and CDR2 FQNEAQ (reference sequence). This CDR3 comprises 16 residues. The CDR3 region is CASSLARGGEHEELFF. CDR3 coding DNA: TGTGCCAGCAGCTTAGCACGCGGAGGGGAACATGAAGAACTGTTTTTT. The variable domain in full, with the rest retrieved from reference TRBV7-9 and TRBJ1-4, is DTGVSQNPRHKITKRGQNVTFRCDPISEHNRLYWYRQTLGQGPEFLTYFQNEAQLEKSRLLSDRFSAERPKGSFSTLEIQRTEQGDSAMYLCASSLARGGEHEELFFGSGTQLSVL.